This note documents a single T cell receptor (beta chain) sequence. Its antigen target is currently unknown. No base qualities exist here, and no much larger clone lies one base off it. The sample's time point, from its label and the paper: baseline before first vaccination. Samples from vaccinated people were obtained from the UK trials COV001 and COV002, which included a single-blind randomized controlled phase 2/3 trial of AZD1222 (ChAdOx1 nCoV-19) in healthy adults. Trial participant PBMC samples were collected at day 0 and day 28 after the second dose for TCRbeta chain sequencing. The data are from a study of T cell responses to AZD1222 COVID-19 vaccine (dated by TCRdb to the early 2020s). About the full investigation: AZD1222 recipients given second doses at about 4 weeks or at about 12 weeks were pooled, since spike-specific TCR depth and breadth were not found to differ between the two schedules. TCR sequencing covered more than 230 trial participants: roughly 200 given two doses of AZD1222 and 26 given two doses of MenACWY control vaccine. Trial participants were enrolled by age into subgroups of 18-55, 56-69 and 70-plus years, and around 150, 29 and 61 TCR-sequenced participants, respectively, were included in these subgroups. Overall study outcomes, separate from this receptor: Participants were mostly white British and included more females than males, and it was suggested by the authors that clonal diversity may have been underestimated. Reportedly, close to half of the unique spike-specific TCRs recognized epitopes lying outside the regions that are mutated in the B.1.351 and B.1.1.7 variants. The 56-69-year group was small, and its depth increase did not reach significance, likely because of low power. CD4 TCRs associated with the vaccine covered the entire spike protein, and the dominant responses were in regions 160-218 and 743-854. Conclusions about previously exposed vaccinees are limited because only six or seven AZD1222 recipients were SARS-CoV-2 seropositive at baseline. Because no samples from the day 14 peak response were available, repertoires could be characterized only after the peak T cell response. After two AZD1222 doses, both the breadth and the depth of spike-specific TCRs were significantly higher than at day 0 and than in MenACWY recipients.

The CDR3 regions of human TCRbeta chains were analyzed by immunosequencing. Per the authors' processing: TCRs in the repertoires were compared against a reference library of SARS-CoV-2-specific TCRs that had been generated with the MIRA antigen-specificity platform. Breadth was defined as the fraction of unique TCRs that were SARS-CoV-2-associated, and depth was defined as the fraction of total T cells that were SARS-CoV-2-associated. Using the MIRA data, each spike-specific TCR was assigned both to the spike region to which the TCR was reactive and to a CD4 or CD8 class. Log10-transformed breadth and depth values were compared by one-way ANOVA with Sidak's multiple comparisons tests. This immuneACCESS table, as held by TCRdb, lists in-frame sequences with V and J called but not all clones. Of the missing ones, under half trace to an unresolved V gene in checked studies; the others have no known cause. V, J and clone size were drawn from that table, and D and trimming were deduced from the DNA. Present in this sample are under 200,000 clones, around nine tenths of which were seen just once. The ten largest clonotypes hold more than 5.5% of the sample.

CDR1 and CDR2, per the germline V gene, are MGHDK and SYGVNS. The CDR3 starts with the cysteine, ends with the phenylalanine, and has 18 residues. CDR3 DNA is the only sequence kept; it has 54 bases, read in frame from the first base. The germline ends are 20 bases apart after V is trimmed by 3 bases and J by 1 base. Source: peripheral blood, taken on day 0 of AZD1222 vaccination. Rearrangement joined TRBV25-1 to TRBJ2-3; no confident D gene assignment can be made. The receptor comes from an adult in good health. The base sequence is TGTGCCAGCAGTGATCCTACCCCGGGCGGAGACCGCACAGATACGCAGTATTTT. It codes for CASSDPTPGGDRTDTQYF. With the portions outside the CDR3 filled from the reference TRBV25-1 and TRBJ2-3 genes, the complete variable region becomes EADIYQTPRYLVIGTGKKITLECSQTMGHDKMYWYQQDPGMELHLIHYSYGVNSTEKGDLSSESTVSRIRTEHFPLTLESARPSHTSQYLCASSDPTPGGDRTDTQYFGPGTRLTVL.